Listed here is a single T cell receptor beta chain. The assay was immunoSEQ multiplex PCR, and TCRdb's table has in-frame clones only and misses some. The sample lists tens of thousands of clones, 83% occurring once. The germline gives CDR1 GTSNPN, CDR2 SVGIG (reference sequence). The V and J ends lost 5 bases and 4 bases respectively, with 8 bases between them. This CDR3 comprises 11 residues. These data are taken from a study of OX40 agonist ivuxolimab in advanced cancers. This receptor was taken from an adult with an advanced solid tumor such as melanoma, head and neck, liver or kidney cancer. Source: CD4+ or CD8+ T cells sorted from blood, taken in a trial of the OX40 agonist ivuxolimab. V and J are TRBV30 and TRBJ1-1; D ambiguous. The CDR3 DNA is TGTGCCTGGCGGTTGGGCACTGAAGCTTTCTTT. As protein: CAWRLGTEAFF.